This entry concerns a single T cell receptor beta chain. Its antigen is still unknown. TCRdb redid the calling of the 5' RACE reads with MiXCR, one entry per CDR3 protein. Of fewer than 90,000 distinct CDR3 sequences detected, 13% appear once; the ten largest clones hold about 40%. This record belongs to a study of T-cell memory formation after mild COVID-19. Study-wide points: The study found balanced CD4/CD8 in clones contracting day 15 to 85 and a CD4+ lean in later expanders. The pre-infection memory compartment contained some responding clones, suggesting cross-reactive memory joined.

The germline V gene encodes CDR1 SGHNT and CDR2 YENEEA. With V trimmed by 5 bases and J by 1 base, 3 bases remained unmatched. The CDR3 totals 14 residues. The V call is TRBV11-3, the J call TRBJ2-5; the match to TRBD1 covers 8 bases. Material for sequencing was PBMCs or a T cell subset sorted from them (not recorded which). This TCR was sampled from a man in his late teens or twenties who had mild COVID-19 (a few samples of this study predate the infection). Cell type and time point are not known. The chain's CDR3 is CASSLGTGQETQYF. As DNA, the CDR3 is TGTGCCAGCAGCCTCGGGACAGGCCAAGAGACCCAGTACTTC.